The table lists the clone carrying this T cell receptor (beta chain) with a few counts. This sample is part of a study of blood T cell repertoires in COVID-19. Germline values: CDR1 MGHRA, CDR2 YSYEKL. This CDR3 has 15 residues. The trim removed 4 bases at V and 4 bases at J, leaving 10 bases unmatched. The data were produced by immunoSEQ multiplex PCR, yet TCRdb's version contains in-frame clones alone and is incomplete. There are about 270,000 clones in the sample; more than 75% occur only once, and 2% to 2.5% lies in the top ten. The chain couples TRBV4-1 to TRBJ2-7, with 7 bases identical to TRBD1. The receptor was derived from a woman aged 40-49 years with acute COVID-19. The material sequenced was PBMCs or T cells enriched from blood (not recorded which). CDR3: CASSRASGTEYEQYF. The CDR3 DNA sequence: TGCGCCAGCAGCCGAGCTTCCGGGACAGAGTACGAGCAGTACTTC.